The present T cell receptor beta chain was sequenced within a study of early T cells in non-severe SARS-CoV-2 infection. Study information: Unsorted whole-blood RNA was sequenced in bulk, leaving chains unpaired.

The length of the CDR3 is 13 residues. Germline CDR1 reads SQVTM; CDR2 reads ANQGSEA. After removal of 4 bases from V and 6 bases from J, the junction contained 4 bases not matched to a gene. This clonotype was counted many times. The TCR library protocol was used to attach unique molecular identifiers. These identifiers were attached to individual cDNA molecules. One entry per CDR3 protein results from TCRdb running MiXCR on the 5' RACE reads. The sample holds over 45,000 distinct CDR3 sequences, roughly 5.3% seen once. The receptor was derived from an adult who was a healthcare worker with PCR-confirmed SARS-CoV-2 infection or an uninfected control (not recorded which). The V gene is TRBV29-1, the J gene TRBJ1-1; 11 bases fit TRBD1. Sequencing input: whole blood. Here the CDR3 reads CSVVGDRGSEAFF. The DNA for the CDR3 is TGCAGCGTTGTTGGGGACAGGGGGTCTGAAGCTTTCTTT.